These 6 T cell receptor beta chains share one sample of origin, sequenced in a study of beta chain features in type 1 diabetes (dated by TCRdb to the late 2010s). Library construction relied on the immunoSEQ multiplex PCR assay. The entire amount of isolated RNA was reverse transcribed using the High Capacity cDNA Reverse Transcription Kit, so the sequenced TCRB transcripts were expressed ones. This immuneACCESS table, as held by TCRdb, lists in-frame sequences with V and J called but not all clones. Of the missing ones, under half trace to an unresolved V gene in checked studies; the others have no known cause. Across this sample there are hundreds of thousands of clones, with roughly 15% seen only once. In total, the top ten clones hold around 0.095% of the sample. The source material was naive CD4+ T cells from blood. According to the study, the label for this sample's cell subset or site signals: true naive CD4+ T cells. All receptors come from a man younger than 35 in good health.

The chain employs TRBV29-1 and TRBJ1-3; D is unclear. From germline, CDR1 is SQVTM and CDR2 ANQGSEA. This CDR3 region has 13 residues. The V and J ends lost 2 bases and 3 bases respectively, with 8 bases between them. CDR3 sequence reads: CSVEYSRGNTIYF. The CDR3 DNA is TGCAGCGTTGAATATAGTCGTGGAAACACCATATATTTT. The full variable domain, in which reference TRBV29-1 and TRBJ1-3 provide the parts outside the CDR3, is SAVISQKPSRDICQRGTSLTIQCQVDSQVTMMFWYRQQPGQSLTLIATANQGSEATYESGFVIDKFPISRPNLTFSTLTVSNMSPEDSSIYLCSVEYSRGNTIYFGEGSWLTVV.

Here the CDR3 reads CATSRGIRGRDQPQHF. The CDR3 nucleotides are TGTGCCACCAGCAGAGGGATAAGGGGCAGGGATCAGCCCCAGCATTTT. The rearrangement links TRBV15 to TRBJ1-5; TRBD1 might be the D (5 bases). The germline V and J ends were trimmed by 1 base and 5 bases, with 15 bases remaining between them. Germline assignment: CDR1 LNHNV and CDR2 YYDKDF (reference sequence). The CDR3 has 16 amino acids.

This clone was seen a handful of times. The rearrangement links TRBV5-1 to TRBJ2-1; D remains unclear. CDR1 SGHRS and CDR2 YFSETQ come from the germline V gene. The CDR3 runs to 13 residues. V lost 5 bases and J 5 bases, leaving 11 bases between the germline ends. The CDR3 DNA reads as TGCGCCAGCAGGATCAACAGAGACAATGAGCAGTTCTTC. Encoded protein: CASRINRDNEQFF. The complete variable domain, with remaining parts taken from reference TRBV5-1 and TRBJ2-1, reads KAGVTQTPRYLIKTRGQQVTLSCSPISGHRSVSWYQQTPGQGLQFLFEYFSETQRNKGNFPGRFSGRQFSNSRSEMNVSTLELGDSALYLCASRINRDNEQFFGPGTRLTVL.

This clone appeared a few times. V is TRBV6-5 and J is TRBJ1-1; TRBD1 might be the D (5 bases). V was clipped by 10 bases and J by 4 bases, with 19 bases between them. The CDR3 runs to 14 residues. CDR1 is MNHEY and CDR2 is SVGAGI in the germline V gene. In nucleotides, the CDR3 is TGTGCCACCACCCGGGAGGGGCGAGGCACTGAAGCTTTCTTT. It yields the protein CATTREGRGTEAFF.

This chain connects TRBV7-3 to TRBJ2-3; the D gene is possibly TRBD2 (6 bases). The V gene's germline CDR1 is SGHTA and CDR2 FQGTGA. This CDR3 comprises 16 residues. V was trimmed by 5 bases and J by 4 bases, leaving 19 bases between them. The CDR3 sequence is CASSIEGRLGADTQYF. In DNA, the CDR3 is TGTGCCAGCAGCATTGAGGGCAGACTAGGGGCAGATACGCAGTATTTT. Using reference TRBV7-3 and TRBJ2-3 for the parts outside the CDR3, the full variable domain is GAGVSQTPSNKVTEKGKYVELRCDPISGHTALYWYRQSLGQGPEFLIYFQGTGAADDSGLPNDRFFAVRPEGSVSTLKIQRTERGDSAVYLCASSIEGRLGADTQYFGPGTRLTVL.

This chain joins TRBV7-2 and TRBJ1-1; perhaps TRBD1 as D (5 bases). The CDR3 is made up of 15 amino acids. The germline gives CDR1 SGHTA, CDR2 FQGNSA. V was shortened by 5 bases and J by 2 bases, with 15 bases between the two germline ends. The CDR3 sequence is CASSGRRVRNTEAFF. Here the CDR3 DNA reads TGTGCCAGCAGCGGACGCAGGGTGAGAAACACTGAAGCTTTCTTT. Filled out from reference TRBV7-2 and TRBJ1-1, the complete variable domain reads GAGVSQSPSNKVTEKGKDVELRCDPISGHTALYWYRQSLGQGLEFLIYFQGNSAPDKSGLPSDRFSAERTGGSVSTLTIQRTQQEDSAVYLCASSGRRVRNTEAFFGQGTRLTVV.